This is a list of T cell receptor beta chains from one sample in a study of T cells in localized non-small cell lung cancer. Produced via immunoSEQ multiplex PCR; TCRdb's table is partial and in-frame only. This sample has roughly 20,000 clones; about 80% occur once, and the top ten carry roughly 4%. Sequences were derived from peripheral blood, sampled before any cancer treatment. The receptors here all came from a man aged 35 to 69 with stage I lung adenocarcinoma. CDR3s include the opening cysteine and the closing phenylalanine or tryptophan. D genes are given only for firm matches. Clone size appears in some rows only: once, few, many, or a class for an expanded clone.

>TRBV27|TRBJ2-2|.|once
CASKRGNTGELFF
TGTGCCAGCAAAAGGGGGAACACCGGGGAGCTGTTTTTT
>TRBV30|TRBJ1-1|TRBD1|.
CAWEDRGVFTEAFF
TGTGCCTGGGAGGACAGGGGGGTCTTCACTGAAGCTTTCTTT
>TRBV10-3|TRBJ2-3|TRBD2|once
CAISESNYGTSGGYVDTQYF
TGTGCCATCAGTGAGTCTAACTACGGGACTAGCGGGGGATATGTAGATACGCAGTATTTT
>TRBV10-3|TRBJ2-1|.|.
CAIRPGLDYNEQFF
TGTGCCATCAGACCGGGACTGGACTACAATGAGCAGTTCTTC
>TRBV6-6|TRBJ2-1|.|once
CASRQQGGRNEQFF
TGTGCCAGCCGGCAACAGGGTGGTAGGAATGAGCAGTTCTTC
>TRBV30|TRBJ1-4|.|.
CAWSEGNGEKLFF
TGTGCCTGGAGTGAGGGGAACGGGGAAAAACTGTTTTTT
>TRBV18|TRBJ2-3|.|once
CASSPPFGADTQYF
TGTGCCAGCTCACCACCGTTTGGCGCAGATACGCAGTATTTT
>TRBV5-1|TRBJ1-3|.|.
CASSLGGLRVSGNTIYF
TGCGCCAGCAGCTTGGGGGGCCTCAGGGTTTCCGGAAACACCATATATTTT
>TRBV5-1|TRBJ2-7|.|.
CASSPSGHQGYEQYF
TGCGCCAGCAGCCCCTCGGGTCATCAAGGCTACGAGCAGTACTTC
>TRBV30|TRBJ1-4|TRBD1|.
CAWSRQDREVEKLLF
TGTGCCTGGAGCCGCCAGGACAGGGAGGTTGAAAAACTGCTTTTT
>TRBV6-1|TRBJ2-7|.|few
CASCAVWGLTYEQYF
TGTGCCAGCTGCGCTGTCTGGGGTTTAACCTACGAGCAGTACTTC
>TRBV28|TRBJ1-3|.|.
CASSYLTASSGNTIYF
TGTGCCAGCAGTTACCTGACAGCGAGCTCTGGAAACACCATATATTTT
>TRBV20-1|TRBJ2-5|.|.
CSATAPGTQYF
TGCAGTGCTACAGCCCCAGGCACCCAGTACTTC
>TRBV10-3|TRBJ2-5|.|.
CAISDSRDSETQYF
TGTGCCATCAGTGACTCCCGGGACTCGGAGACCCAGTACTTC
>TRBV6-1|TRBJ2-7|TRBD1|.
CASSTDRGYYEQYF
TGTGCCAGCAGTACGGACAGGGGGTACTACGAGCAGTACTTC
>TRBV15|TRBJ1-3|.|.
CATSRDATTGNTIYF
TGTGCCACCAGCAGAGATGCGACAACGGGAAACACCATATATTTT
>TRBV10-3|TRBJ2-5|.|.
CAISDSGGRQETQYF
TGTGCCATCAGTGACTCTGGGGGTCGTCAAGAGACCCAGTACTTC
>TRBV9|TRBJ2-1|TRBD2|once
CASSPRGVSYNEQFF
TGTGCCAGCAGCCCCCGGGGGGTCTCCTACAATGAGCAGTTCTTC
>TRBV6-6|TRBJ2-7|TRBD2|.
CASSYSTSVSYEQYF
TGTGCCAGCAGTTACTCGACTAGCGTCTCCTACGAGCAGTACTTC
>TRBV27|TRBJ2-5|TRBD1|.
CASSPQTGGPQETQYF
TGTGCCAGCAGTCCGCAGACAGGGGGGCCCCAAGAGACCCAGTACTTC
>TRBV4-2|TRBJ2-4|TRBD2|.
CASSQDLTSGGPNIQYF
TGTGCCAGCAGCCAAGATTTAACTAGCGGGGGGCCAAACATTCAGTACTTC
>TRBV10-3|TRBJ2-1|.|.
CAISESMEQFF
TGTGCCATCAGTGAGTCCATGGAGCAGTTCTTC
>TRBV28|TRBJ1-5|TRBD1|.
CASRGQAQPQHF
TGTGCCAGCAGGGGACAGGCTCAGCCCCAGCATTTT
>TRBV2|TRBJ2-1|.|.
CAIKKAPGGRGGRSYNEQFF
TGTGCCATTAAAAAGGCTCCAGGTGGGCGTGGGGGTCGTTCCTACAATGAGCAGTTCTTC
>TRBV19|TRBJ2-4|TRBD1|few
CASSARDRGLAKNIQYF
TGTGCCAGTAGTGCCCGGGACAGGGGATTAGCCAAAAACATTCAGTACTTC
>TRBV14|TRBJ2-7|TRBD1|.
CASSRFSGTGSYEQYF
TGTGCCAGCAGCCGTTTTTCCGGGACAGGGTCCTACGAGCAGTACTTC